A selection of T cell receptor beta chains follows, all from one sample in a study of CD8+ T cells in alopecia areata. This table comes from immunoSEQ multiplex PCR, and its TCRdb copy is limited to in-frame clones, with some not included. Found here are approximately 150,000 clones, approximately 65% of them singletons; the top ten hold roughly an eighth. The source was CD8+ T cells sorted from blood, collected at week 0. The receptors originated from a human donor with alopecia areata. The CDR3 runs from the conserved cysteine through the conserved F or W. The D gene is left open where the match is weak. The size entry is marked missing in some rows and otherwise reads once, few, many or a size class.

abundance	v_gene	d_gene	j_gene	CDR3nt	CDR3aa
NA	TRBV6-5	NA	TRBJ1-5	TGTGCCAGCAGTTCCGCGGGGAGGGCCCATCAGCCCCAGCATTTT	CASSSAGRAHQPQHF
NA	TRBV29-1	NA	TRBJ1-2	TGCAGCGTTCCTGGAGGGGGATCCTTCTATGGCTACACCTTC	CSVPGGGSFYGYTF
once	TRBV13	NA	TRBJ1-2	TGTGCCAGCAGCTTAGGCCGCGCCACCCGGATTGGCTACACCTTC	CASSLGRATRIGYTF
NA	TRBV5-6	NA	TRBJ2-2	TGTGCCAGCAGCTTGTGGGGAAATACCGGGGAGCTGTTTTTT	CASSLWGNTGELFF
NA	TRBV14	TRBD1	TRBJ1-1	TGTGCCAGCAGCCAAGTATTTGGGCAGGGGGCGGGGGACACTGAAGCTTTCTTT	CASSQVFGQGAGDTEAFF
few	TRBV29-1	TRBD2	TRBJ2-1	TGCAGCGTTGACAGCGGGAGCTCCTACAATGAGCAGTTCTTC	CSVDSGSSYNEQFF
NA	TRBV13	TRBD1	TRBJ2-5	TGTGCCAGCAGCTTAAGTGGACAGGTGTTAGAGACCCAGTACTTC	CASSLSGQVLETQYF
NA	TRBV14	TRBD2	TRBJ2-1	TGTGCCAGCAGCCCAACTTACGAGGGACTAGCGGGGGATTACAATGAGCAGTTCTTC	CASSPTYEGLAGDYNEQFF
NA	TRBV5-6	NA	TRBJ2-5	TGTGCCAGCAGCTTCTTGGGGGTGGAGACCCAGTACTTC	CASSFLGVETQYF
NA	TRBV5-6	NA	TRBJ2-6	TGTGCCAGCAGGCCCAAGGCGGGGTCTGGGGCCAACGTCCTGACTTTC	CASRPKAGSGANVLTF
NA	TRBV30	TRBD1	TRBJ1-5	TGTGCCTGGAGTACAGGGGGCTTACGTCAGCCCCAGCATTTT	CAWSTGGLRQPQHF
few	TRBV7-9	NA	TRBJ2-1	TGTGCCAGCACCTTGAGGGTTGATGAGCAGTTCTTC	CASTLRVDEQFF
NA	TRBV10-3	TRBD2	TRBJ2-3	TGTGCCACCGGCGGACCGGGACTAGCGGGGGCTCGGAGCACAGATACGCAGTATTTT	CATGGPGLAGARSTDTQYF
NA	TRBV4-1	NA	TRBJ1-2	TGCGCCAGCAGCCAAACGTCGCCGATGTTCTTC	CASSQTSPMFF
NA	TRBV2	NA	TRBJ1-5	TGTGCCAGCAGTGTCAATAGAAATCAGCCCCAGCATTTT	CASSVNRNQPQHF
NA	TRBV30	NA	TRBJ1-2	TGTGCCTGGAGGACTCCTCGGGGGAACTACACCTTC	CAWRTPRGNYTF
NA	TRBV6-1	NA	TRBJ1-2	TGTGCCAGCAGTGCCGGACCGGTCTATGGCTACACCTTC	CASSAGPVYGYTF
once	TRBV30	TRBD2	TRBJ2-7	TGTGCCTGGAGCCCGAGAAGCGGGGGGGCGTCCTACGAGCAGTACTTC	CAWSPRSGGASYEQYF
NA	TRBV15	NA	TRBJ2-7	TGTGCCACCAGCAAGGATGTACAGACAGAGCAGTACTTC	CATSKDVQTEQYF
NA	TRBV2	TRBD2	TRBJ2-5	TGTGGCCCGAGTACCCGCGGGGGAGAGACCCAGTACTTC	CGPSTRGGETQYF
few	TRBV2	NA	TRBJ2-6	TGTGCCAGCCCCAAGTCCTCTGGGGCCAACGTCCTGACTTTC	CASPKSSGANVLTF
NA	TRBV6-5	NA	TRBJ2-5	TGTGCCAGCAGTTACTCCCTGAGAGAGACCCAGTACTTC	CASSYSLRETQYF
NA	TRBV4-1	TRBD1	TRBJ2-2	TGTGCCAGCACGGAGACAGGGGGCGGGGAGCTGTTTTTT	CASTETGGGELFF
NA	TRBV4-1	TRBD2	TRBJ2-7	TGCGCCAGCAGCCAAGATAGCGGGGGAGCCTACGAGCAGTACTTC	CASSQDSGGAYEQYF
NA	TRBV29-1	NA	TRBJ1-2	TGCAGCGTTGAAGATGGACAGACTAACTATGGCTACACCTTC	CSVEDGQTNYGYTF
NA	TRBV2	NA	TRBJ2-7	TGTGCCAGAGTCGAGCAGCCTTTTTACGAGCAGTACTTC	CARVEQPFYEQYF
NA	TRBV6-5	NA	TRBJ2-5	TGTGCCAGCACCAAAATGGTCCAAGGGCGAGAGACCCAGTACTTC	CASTKMVQGRETQYF
NA	TRBV6-5	NA	TRBJ2-5	TGTGCCAGCAGTTACTCGGGGGGACTGCAAGAGACCCAGTACTTC	CASSYSGGLQETQYF
NA	TRBV7-2	TRBD1	TRBJ1-6	TGTGCCAGCAGCGTTAGACAGGGAAGAAATAATTCACCCCTCCACTTT	CASSVRQGRNNSPLHF
NA	TRBV14	TRBD1	TRBJ2-5	TGTGCCAGCAGCCAGGGCCGGGACAGAACCCAAGAGACCCAGTACTTC	CASSQGRDRTQETQYF
NA	TRBV30	NA	TRBJ1-4	TGTGCCTGGAGTCACGAGCAGGGGCGCGAAGTGGGGTTTTTT	CAWSHEQGREVGFF
NA	TRBV5-4	TRBD1	TRBJ1-2	TGTGCCAGCAGCTTGGCTCGGACAGGGAACTATGGCTACACCTTC	CASSLARTGNYGYTF
few	TRBV2	TRBD1	TRBJ1-1	TGTGCCAGCATCCTCCCCGGGGACAGGGGGCGCGAGGAGTTCACTGAAGCTTTCTTT	CASILPGDRGREEFTEAFF
NA	TRBV7-8	NA	TRBJ2-2	TGTGCCAGCAGCTTAGCTGGAGCCGGGGAGCTGTTTTTT	CASSLAGAGELFF
few	TRBV29-1	NA	TRBJ1-2	TGCAGCGTTGACCAGGAATGGGGCTATGGCTACACCTTC	CSVDQEWGYGYTF
NA	TRBV29-1	NA	TRBJ1-3	TGCAGCGTTCAAGGGGGAGGCACACGGGGAAACACCATATATTTT	CSVQGGGTRGNTIYF
NA	TRBV2	NA	TRBJ2-1	TGTGCCAGCAGTGAAGGGTACGGGAATGAGCAGTTCTTC	CASSEGYGNEQFF
NA	TRBV25-1	NA	TRBJ2-2	TGTGCCAGCAGTGAATACACCCCATCCACCGGGGAGCTGTTTTTT	CASSEYTPSTGELFF
NA	TRBV27	NA	TRBJ1-1	TGTGCCAGCAGATTGGCACAGACGAACACTGAAGCTTTCTTT	CASRLAQTNTEAFF
NA	TRBV19	NA	TRBJ1-5	TGTGCCAGTAGTATAGGATTCGAGGGGGATAGCAATCAGCCCCAGCATTTT	CASSIGFEGDSNQPQHF
few	TRBV2	NA	TRBJ2-2	TGTGCCAGCAGTGACGGCTACACCGGGGAGCTGTTTTTT	CASSDGYTGELFF
NA	TRBV30	NA	TRBJ1-5	TGTGCCTGGGCAATGGGGAGAGGCAATCAGCCCCAGCATTTT	CAWAMGRGNQPQHF
NA	TRBV9	TRBD1	TRBJ1-2	TGTGCCAGCAGCGTTGGGGACAGTTTATTGAACTATGGCTACACCTTC	CASSVGDSLLNYGYTF
NA	TRBV29-1	NA	TRBJ2-5	TGCAGCGTTGGAGCTGTGTACTTC	CSVGAVYF
NA	TRBV29-1	NA	TRBJ2-7	TGCAGCGCCGCCCGTACGGGTGGCGAGCAGTACTTC	CSAARTGGEQYF
NA	TRBV7-9	NA	TRBJ2-1	TGTGCCAGCAGCTTACCGGGGAATGAGCAGTTCTTC	CASSLPGNEQFF
NA	TRBV2	NA	TRBJ1-2	TGTGCCAGCGGCGGGGCTCGGGGATACGGCTACACCTTC	CASGGARGYGYTF
NA	TRBV30	TRBD1	TRBJ2-7	TGTGCCTGGAGTAGTGGGACAGGGGCCTACGAGCAGTACTTC	CAWSSGTGAYEQYF
few	TRBV6-1	TRBD2	TRBJ2-3	TGTGCCAGCAGTGAAGAGCTAGCGGGAGTTAGCACAGATACGCAGTATTTT	CASSEELAGVSTDTQYF
few	TRBV29-1	NA	TRBJ1-1	TGCAGCGTGGACCCCAGGAGGGGGGGGCGAACTGAAGCTTTCTTT	CSVDPRRGGRTEAFF
NA	TRBV29-1	NA	TRBJ2-3	TGCAGCGTTGAAATGCGGGCCCCAGATACGCAGTATTTT	CSVEMRAPDTQYF
NA	TRBV7-2	TRBD1	TRBJ2-7	TGTGCCAGCAGCTTAGCTACAGGGGTCCTCAACGAGCAGTACTTC	CASSLATGVLNEQYF
NA	TRBV4-1	NA	TRBJ2-1	TGCGCCAGCAGCCAAGTTGTGGACTCCTACAATGAGCAGTTCTTC	CASSQVVDSYNEQFF
NA	TRBV13	TRBD1	TRBJ1-2	TGTGCCAGCAGCTTAGGTCGGACAGGGTTCAACTATGGCTACACCTTC	CASSLGRTGFNYGYTF
few	TRBV27	NA	TRBJ1-5	TGTGCCAGCAGTTTAGACCCTCTCGGGAATCAGCCCCAGCATTTT	CASSLDPLGNQPQHF
NA	TRBV5-1	NA	TRBJ2-5	TGCGCCAGCAGCTTGGCCTTTGGAGGGGAGACCCAGTACTTC	CASSLAFGGETQYF
NA	TRBV11-2	TRBD1	TRBJ1-2	TGTGCCAGCAGCTTGGGACAGGGTTGGTATGGCTACACCTTC	CASSLGQGWYGYTF
NA	TRBV11-2	NA	TRBJ2-5	TGTGCCAGCAGACAACAAGGGCGTTCCCAGTACTTC	CASRQQGRSQYF
NA	TRBV5-6	NA	TRBJ2-1	TGTGCCAGCAGCACCGGGACTCCCCTTGAGCAGTTCTTC	CASSTGTPLEQFF